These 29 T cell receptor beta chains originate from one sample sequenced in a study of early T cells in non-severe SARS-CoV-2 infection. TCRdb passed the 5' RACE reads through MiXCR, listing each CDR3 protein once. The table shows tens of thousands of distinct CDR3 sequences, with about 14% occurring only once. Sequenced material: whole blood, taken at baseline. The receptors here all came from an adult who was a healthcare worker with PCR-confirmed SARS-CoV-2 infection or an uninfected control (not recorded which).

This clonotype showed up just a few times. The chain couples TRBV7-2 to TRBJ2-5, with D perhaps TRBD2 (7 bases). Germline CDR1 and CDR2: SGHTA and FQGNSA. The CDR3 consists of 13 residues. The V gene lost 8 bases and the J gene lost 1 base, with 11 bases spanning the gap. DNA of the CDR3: TGTGCCAGCCTTAGGGGGGGCCAAGAGACCCAGTACTTC. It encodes CASLRGGQETQYF.

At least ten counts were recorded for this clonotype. CDR3 nucleotides: TGTGCCAGCAGCGTAGGGCAAGGAAGGAACTCCTACGAGCAGTACTTC. Amino acids: CASSVGQGRNSYEQYF. This chain links TRBV9 with TRBJ2-7; no definite D call. Germline CDR1 is SGDLS and CDR2 is YYNGEE. The CDR3 loop spans 16 amino acids. Deletions cut 0 bases from V and 0 bases from J, with 13 bases between.

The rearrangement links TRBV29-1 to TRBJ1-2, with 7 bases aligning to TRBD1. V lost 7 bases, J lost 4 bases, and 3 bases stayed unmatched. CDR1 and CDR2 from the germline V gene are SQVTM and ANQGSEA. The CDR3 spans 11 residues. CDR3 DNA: TGCAGCGGGCGGGACAGCTATGGCTACACCTTC. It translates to CSGRDSYGYTF.

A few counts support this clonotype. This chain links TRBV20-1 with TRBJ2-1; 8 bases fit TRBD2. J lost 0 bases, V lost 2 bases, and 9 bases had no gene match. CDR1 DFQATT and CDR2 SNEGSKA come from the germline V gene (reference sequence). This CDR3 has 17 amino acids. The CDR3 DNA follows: TGCAGTGCTAGAACCCGGGGGGGAGGACTCTCCTACAATGAGCAGTTCTTC. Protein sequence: CSARTRGGGLSYNEQFF.

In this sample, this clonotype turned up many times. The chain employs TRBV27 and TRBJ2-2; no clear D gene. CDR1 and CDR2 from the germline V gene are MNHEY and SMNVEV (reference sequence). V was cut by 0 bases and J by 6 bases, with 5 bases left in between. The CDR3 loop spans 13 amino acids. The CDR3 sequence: CASSLSLAGELFF. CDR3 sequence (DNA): TGTGCCAGCAGTTTATCACTCGCCGGGGAGCTGTTTTTT.

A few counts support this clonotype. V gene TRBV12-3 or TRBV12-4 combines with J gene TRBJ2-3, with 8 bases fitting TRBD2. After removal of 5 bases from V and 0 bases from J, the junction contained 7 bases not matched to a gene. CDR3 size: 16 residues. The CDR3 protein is CASSPSRGGSTDTQYF. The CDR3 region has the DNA TGTGCCAGCAGTCCTTCCCGGGGGGGGAGCACAGATACGCAGTATTTT.

CDR3 in amino acids: CATSRDRGNEQYF. The CDR3 bases are TGTGCCACCAGCAGAGATAGGGGAAACGAGCAGTACTTC. The chain joins TRBV15 to TRBJ2-7, with D maybe TRBD1 (5 bases). The CDR3 has 13 residues. Trimming removed 0 bases from V and 5 bases from J, with 8 bases in between. Germline CDR1 LNHNV, CDR2 YYDKDF (reference sequence). The full variable domain, its missing parts supplied by reference TRBV15 and TRBJ2-7, is DAMVIQNPRYQVTQFGKPVTLSCSQTLNHNVMYWYQQKSSQAPKLLFHYYDKDFNNEADTPDNFQSRRPNTSFCFLDIRSPGLGDTAMYLCATSRDRGNEQYFGPGTRLTVT.

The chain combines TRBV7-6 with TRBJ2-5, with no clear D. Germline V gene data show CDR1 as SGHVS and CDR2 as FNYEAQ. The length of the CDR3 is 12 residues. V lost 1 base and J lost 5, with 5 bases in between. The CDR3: CASSLEAETQYF. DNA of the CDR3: TGTGCCAGCAGCTTAGAGGCGGAGACCCAGTACTTC.

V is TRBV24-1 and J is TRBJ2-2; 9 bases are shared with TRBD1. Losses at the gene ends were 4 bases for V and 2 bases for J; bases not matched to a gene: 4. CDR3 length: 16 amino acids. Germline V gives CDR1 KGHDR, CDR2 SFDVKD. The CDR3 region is CATSDATGGNTGELFF. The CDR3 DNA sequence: TGTGCCACCAGTGACGCGACAGGGGGTAACACCGGGGAGCTGTTTTTT.

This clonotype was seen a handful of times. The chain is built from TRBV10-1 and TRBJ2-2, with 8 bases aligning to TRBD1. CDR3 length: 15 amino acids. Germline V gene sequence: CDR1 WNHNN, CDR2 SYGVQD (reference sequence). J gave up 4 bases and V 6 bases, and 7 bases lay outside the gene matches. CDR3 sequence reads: CASSRDRSLTGELFF. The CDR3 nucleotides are TGCGCCAGCAGCCGGGACAGGTCTCTCACCGGGGAGCTGTTTTTT.

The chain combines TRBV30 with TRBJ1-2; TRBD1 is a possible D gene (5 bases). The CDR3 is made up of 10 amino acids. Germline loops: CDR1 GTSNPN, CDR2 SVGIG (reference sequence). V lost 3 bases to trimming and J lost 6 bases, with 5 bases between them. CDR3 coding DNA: TGTGCCTGGAGGACAGATGGCTACACCTTC. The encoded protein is CAWRTDGYTF.

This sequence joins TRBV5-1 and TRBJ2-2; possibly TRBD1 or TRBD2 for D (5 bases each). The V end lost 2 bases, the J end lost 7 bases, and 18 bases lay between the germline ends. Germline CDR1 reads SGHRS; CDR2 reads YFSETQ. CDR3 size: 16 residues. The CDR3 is CASSLITSGDGGELFF. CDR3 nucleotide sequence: TGCGCCAGCAGCTTAATAACTTCTGGGGACGGCGGGGAGCTGTTTTTT. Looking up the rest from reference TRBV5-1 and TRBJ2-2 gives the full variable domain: KAGVTQTPRYLIKTRGQQVTLSCSPISGHRSVSWYQQTPGQGLQFLFEYFSETQRNKGNFPGRFSGRQFSNSRSEMNVSTLELGDSALYLCASSLITSGDGGELFFGEGSRLTVL.

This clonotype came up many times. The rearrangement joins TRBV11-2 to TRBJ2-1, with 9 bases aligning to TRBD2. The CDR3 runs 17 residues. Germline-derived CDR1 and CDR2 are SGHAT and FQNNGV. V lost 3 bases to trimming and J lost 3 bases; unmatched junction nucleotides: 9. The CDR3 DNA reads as TGTGCCAGCAGCTTCCTTTCGACTAGCGGTATCTACAATGAGCAGTTCTTC. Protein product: CASSFLSTSGIYNEQFF.

CDR3 nucleotides: TGCAGTGCCCTACGACTAGCGGGAGGGCCAAATGAGCAGTTCTTC. Amino acids: CSALRLAGGPNEQFF. The chain couples TRBV20-1 to TRBJ2-1; 14 nucleotides align to TRBD2. The trim removed 6 bases at V and 7 bases at J, leaving 8 bases unmatched. CDR3 size: 15 residues. CDR1 and CDR2 from the germline V gene are DFQATT and SNEGSKA (reference sequence).

CDR3 in DNA: TGTGCCAGCAGCTTTTACGTACAAGAGACCCAGTACTTC. Protein sequence: CASSFYVQETQYF. The V and J genes are TRBV7-2 and TRBJ2-5, with D hard to call. This CDR3 comprises 13 residues. V lost 3 bases, J lost 2 bases, and 7 bases lay in between. CDR1 and CDR2 from the germline V gene are SGHTA and FQGNSA.

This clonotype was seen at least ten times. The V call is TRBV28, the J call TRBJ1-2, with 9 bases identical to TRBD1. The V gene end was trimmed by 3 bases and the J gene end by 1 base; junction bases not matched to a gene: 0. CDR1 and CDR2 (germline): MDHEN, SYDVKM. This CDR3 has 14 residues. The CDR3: CASSLDRGNYGYTF. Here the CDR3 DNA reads TGTGCCAGCAGTTTGGACAGGGGTAACTATGGCTACACCTTC.

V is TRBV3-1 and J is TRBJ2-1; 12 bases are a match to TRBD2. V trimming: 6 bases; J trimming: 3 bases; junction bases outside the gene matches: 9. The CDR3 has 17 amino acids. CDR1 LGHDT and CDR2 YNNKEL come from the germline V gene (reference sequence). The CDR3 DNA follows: TGTGCCAGCAGGCCTACTAGCGGGAGGCCGGGCTACAATGAGCAGTTCTTC. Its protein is CASRPTSGRPGYNEQFF.

In nucleotides, the CDR3 is TGTGCCAGCAGCCCGAGAGAGGAGGGGGAAAATAGCAATCAGCCCCAGCATTTT. Its protein product is CASSPREEGENSNQPQHF. The chain carries TRBV9 and TRBJ1-5, with a possible D match to TRBD1 (6 bases). This CDR3 region has 18 residues. Germline loops: CDR1 SGDLS, CDR2 YYNGEE. V lost 4 bases and J lost 0, with 20 bases in between.

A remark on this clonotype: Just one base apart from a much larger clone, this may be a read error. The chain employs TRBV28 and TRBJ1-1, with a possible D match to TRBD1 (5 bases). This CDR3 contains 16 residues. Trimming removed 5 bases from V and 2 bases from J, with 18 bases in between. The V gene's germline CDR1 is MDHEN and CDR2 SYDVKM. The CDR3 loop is CASSRGWGKGNTEAFF. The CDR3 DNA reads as TGTGCCAGCAGTCGGGGATGGGGCAAGGGAAACACTGAAGCTTTCTTT.

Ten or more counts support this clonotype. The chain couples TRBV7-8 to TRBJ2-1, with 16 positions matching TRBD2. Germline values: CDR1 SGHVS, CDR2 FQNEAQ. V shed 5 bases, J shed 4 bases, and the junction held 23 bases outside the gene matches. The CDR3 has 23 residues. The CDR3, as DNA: TGTGCCAGCAGCCCCTACCGATTACCGGTGGGACTAGCGGGAGGGCCGGAATACAATGAGCAGTTCTTC. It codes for CASSPYRLPVGLAGGPEYNEQFF. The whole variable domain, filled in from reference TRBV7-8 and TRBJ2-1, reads GAGVSQSPRYKVAKRGQDVALRCDPISGHVSLFWYQQALGQGPEFLTYFQNEAQLDKSGLPSDRFFAERPEGSVSTLKIQRTQQEDSAVYLCASSPYRLPVGLAGGPEYNEQFFGPGTRLTVL.

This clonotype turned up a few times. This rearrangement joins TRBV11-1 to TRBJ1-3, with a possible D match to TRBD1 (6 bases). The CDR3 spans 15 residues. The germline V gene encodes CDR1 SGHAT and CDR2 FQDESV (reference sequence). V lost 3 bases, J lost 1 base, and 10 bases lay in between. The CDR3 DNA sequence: TGTGCCAGCAGCTTTTACGGGACATCTGGAAACACCATATATTTT. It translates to CASSFYGTSGNTIYF.

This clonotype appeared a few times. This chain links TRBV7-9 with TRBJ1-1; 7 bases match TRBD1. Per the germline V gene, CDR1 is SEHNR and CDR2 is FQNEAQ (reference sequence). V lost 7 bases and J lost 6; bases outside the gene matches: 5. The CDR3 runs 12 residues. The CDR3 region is CASMGGGAEAFF. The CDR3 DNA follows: TGTGCCAGCATGGGAGGGGGCGCTGAAGCTTTCTTT.

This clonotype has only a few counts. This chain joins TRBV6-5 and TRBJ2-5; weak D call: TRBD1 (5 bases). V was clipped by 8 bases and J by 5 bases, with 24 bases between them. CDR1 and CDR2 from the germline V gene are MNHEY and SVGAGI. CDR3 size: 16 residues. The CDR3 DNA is TGTGCCAGCCCCACTCCCAGGGCCGGCGGCAGGGAGACCCAGTACTTC. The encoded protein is CASPTPRAGGRETQYF.

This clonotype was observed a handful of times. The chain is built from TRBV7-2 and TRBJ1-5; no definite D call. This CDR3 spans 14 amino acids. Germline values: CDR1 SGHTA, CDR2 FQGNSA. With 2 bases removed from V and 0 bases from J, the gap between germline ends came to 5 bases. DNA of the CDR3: TGTGCCAGCAGCTTAATGGATAGCAATCAGCCCCAGCATTTT. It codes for CASSLMDSNQPQHF.

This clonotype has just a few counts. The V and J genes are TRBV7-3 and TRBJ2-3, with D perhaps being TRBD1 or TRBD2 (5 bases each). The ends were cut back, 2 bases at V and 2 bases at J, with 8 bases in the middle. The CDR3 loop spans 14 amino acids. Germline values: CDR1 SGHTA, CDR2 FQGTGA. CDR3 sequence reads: CASSLSGTTDTQYF. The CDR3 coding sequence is TGTGCCAGCAGCTTATCGGGGACCACAGATACGCAGTATTTT.

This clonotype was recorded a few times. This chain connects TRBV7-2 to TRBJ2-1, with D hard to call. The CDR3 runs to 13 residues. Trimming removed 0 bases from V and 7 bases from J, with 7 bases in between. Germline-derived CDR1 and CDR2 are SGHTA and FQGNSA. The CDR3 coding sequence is TGTGCCAGCAGCTTAGCGCAACAGAATGAGCAGTTCTTC. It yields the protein CASSLAQQNEQFF.

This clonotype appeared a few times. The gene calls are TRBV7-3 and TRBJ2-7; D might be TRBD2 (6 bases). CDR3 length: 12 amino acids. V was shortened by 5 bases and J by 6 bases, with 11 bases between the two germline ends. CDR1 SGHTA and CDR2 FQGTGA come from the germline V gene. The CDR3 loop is CASSVFGGEQYF. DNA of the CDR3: TGTGCCAGCAGCGTCTTCGGGGGCGAGCAGTACTTC.

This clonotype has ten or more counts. CDR3 region: CASSLGSGNTIYF. CDR3 coding DNA: TGTGCCAGCAGTTTAGGTTCTGGAAACACCATATATTTT. The rearrangement joins TRBV27 to TRBJ1-3, with D unresolved. The CDR3 spans 13 residues. Germline CDR1 reads MNHEY; CDR2 reads SMNVEV (reference sequence). V lost 2 bases and J 1 base, leaving 3 bases between the germline ends.

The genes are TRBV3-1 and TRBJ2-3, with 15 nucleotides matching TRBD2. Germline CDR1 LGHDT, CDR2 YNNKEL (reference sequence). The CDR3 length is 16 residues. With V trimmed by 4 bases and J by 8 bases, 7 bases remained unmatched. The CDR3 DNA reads TGTGCCAGCAGCCCTGGACTAGCGGGAGGGCCGAGTACGCAGTATTTT. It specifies CASSPGLAGGPSTQYF.